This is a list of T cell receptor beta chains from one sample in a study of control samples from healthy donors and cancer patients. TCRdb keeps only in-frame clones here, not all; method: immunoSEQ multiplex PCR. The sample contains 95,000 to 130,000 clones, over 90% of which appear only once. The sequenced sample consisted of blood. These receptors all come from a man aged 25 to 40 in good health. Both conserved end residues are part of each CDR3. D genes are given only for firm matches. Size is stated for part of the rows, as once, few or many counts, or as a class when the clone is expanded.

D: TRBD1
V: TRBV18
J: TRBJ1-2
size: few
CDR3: CASRGQGYGYTF
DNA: TGTGCCAGCCGTGGACAGGGTTATGGCTACACCTTC

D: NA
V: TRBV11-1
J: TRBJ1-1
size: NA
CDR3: CASSLFEGVYPTEAFF
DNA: TGTGCCAGCAGCTTATTTGAAGGGGTTTATCCCACTGAAGCTTTCTTT

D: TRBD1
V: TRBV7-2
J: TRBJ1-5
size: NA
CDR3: CASSATGLSNQPQHF
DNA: TGTGCCAGCAGCGCGACAGGGTTGAGCAATCAGCCCCAGCATTTT

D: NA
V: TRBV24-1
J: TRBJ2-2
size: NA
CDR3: CATSDSRLDGELFF
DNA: TGTGCCACCAGTGATTCCCGTCTCGACGGGGAGCTGTTTTTT

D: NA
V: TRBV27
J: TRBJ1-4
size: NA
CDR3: CASSLTMSTNEKLFF
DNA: TGTGCCAGCAGCCTAACGATGTCAACTAATGAAAAACTGTTTTTT

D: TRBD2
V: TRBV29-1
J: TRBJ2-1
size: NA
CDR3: CSVPLGTSGGDSYNEQFF
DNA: TGCAGCGTTCCCCTGGGGACTAGCGGGGGTGACTCCTACAATGAGCAGTTCTTC

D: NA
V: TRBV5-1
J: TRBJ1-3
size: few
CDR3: CASSLVQGNTIYF
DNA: TGCGCCAGCAGCTTGGTTCAGGGAAACACCATATATTTT

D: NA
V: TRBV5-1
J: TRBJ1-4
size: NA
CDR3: CASSLVTGREKLFF
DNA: TGCGCCAGCAGCTTGGTGACGGGGAGAGAAAAACTGTTTTTT

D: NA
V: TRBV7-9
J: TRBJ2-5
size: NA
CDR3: CASSLTLGQETQYF
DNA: TGTGCCAGCAGCTTAACCCTGGGACAAGAGACCCAGTACTTC

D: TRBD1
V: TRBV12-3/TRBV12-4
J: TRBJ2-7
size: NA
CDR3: CASSPGQTYEQYF
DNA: TGTGCCAGCAGTCCGGGACAGACCTACGAGCAGTACTTC

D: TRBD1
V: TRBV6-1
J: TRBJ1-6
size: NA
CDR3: CASSEGGTGGNSPLHF
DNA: TGTGCCAGCAGTGAAGGAGGTACAGGGGGTAATTCACCCCTCCACTTT

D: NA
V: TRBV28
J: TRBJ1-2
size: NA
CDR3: CASSWTEPNYGYTF
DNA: TGTGCCAGCAGTTGGACAGAGCCTAACTATGGCTACACCTTC

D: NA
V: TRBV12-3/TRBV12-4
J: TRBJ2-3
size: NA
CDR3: CASSLQKGDTQYF
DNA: TGTGCCAGCAGTTTACAAAAAGGGGATACGCAGTATTTT

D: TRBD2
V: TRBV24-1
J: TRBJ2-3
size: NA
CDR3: CATSALGTSGVSDTQYF
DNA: TGTGCCACCAGTGCACTCGGGACTAGCGGGGTATCGGATACGCAGTATTTT

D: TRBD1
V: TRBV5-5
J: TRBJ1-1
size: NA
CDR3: CASSRTWTGGGNTEAFF
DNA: TGTGCCAGCAGCCGCACGTGGACAGGAGGGGGAAACACTGAAGCTTTCTTT

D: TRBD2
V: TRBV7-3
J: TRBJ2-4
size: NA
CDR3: CASSLGAGENIQYF
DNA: TGTGCCAGCAGCTTAGGAGCGGGGGAAAACATTCAGTACTTC

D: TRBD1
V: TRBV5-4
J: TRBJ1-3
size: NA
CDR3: CASSSNGQGFSGNTIYF
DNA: TGTGCCAGCAGCTCGAACGGACAGGGCTTCTCTGGAAACACCATATATTTT

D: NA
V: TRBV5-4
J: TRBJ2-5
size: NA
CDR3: CASSLEGRETQYF
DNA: TGTGCCAGCAGCTTGGAGGGTCGTGAGACCCAGTACTTC

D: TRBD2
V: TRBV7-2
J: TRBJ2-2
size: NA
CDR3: CASSLRGSGDGGELFF
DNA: TGTGCCAGCAGCTTGCGGGGGAGCGGAGATGGCGGGGAGCTGTTTTTT

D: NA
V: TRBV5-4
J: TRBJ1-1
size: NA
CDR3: CASSLVRGTEAFF
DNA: TGTGCCAGCAGCTTGGTAAGGGGCACTGAAGCTTTCTTT

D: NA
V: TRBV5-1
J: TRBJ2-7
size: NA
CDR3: CASSSYGQTTAYEQYF
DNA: TGCGCCAGCAGCTCCTATGGACAGACTACCGCCTACGAGCAGTACTTC

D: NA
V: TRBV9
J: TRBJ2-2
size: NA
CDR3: CASSVEKGPNTGELFF
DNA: TGTGCCAGCAGCGTAGAAAAGGGTCCGAACACCGGGGAGCTGTTTTTT

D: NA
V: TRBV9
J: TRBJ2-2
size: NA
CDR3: CASSVRRVGGTNTGELFF
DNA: TGTGCCAGCAGCGTAAGGAGGGTTGGGGGGACGAACACCGGGGAGCTGTTTTTT

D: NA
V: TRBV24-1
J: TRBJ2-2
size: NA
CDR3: CATSDWGPGPNTGELFF
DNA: TGTGCCACCAGTGATTGGGGACCAGGGCCGAACACCGGGGAGCTGTTTTTT

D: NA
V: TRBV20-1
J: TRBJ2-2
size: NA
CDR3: CSALLVGELFF
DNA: TGCAGTGCCTTACTAGTTGGGGAGCTGTTTTTT

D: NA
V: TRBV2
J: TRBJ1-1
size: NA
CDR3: CASKPTGQMSTEAFF
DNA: TGTGCCAGCAAGCCCACAGGACAGATGAGCACTGAAGCTTTCTTT

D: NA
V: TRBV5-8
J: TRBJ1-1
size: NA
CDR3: CASSLDLDSNTEAFF
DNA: TGTGCCAGCAGCTTGGATCTCGACTCTAACACTGAAGCTTTCTTT

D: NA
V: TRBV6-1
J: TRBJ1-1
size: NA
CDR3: CASSEVMGSPEAFF
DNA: TGTGCCAGCAGCGAAGTTATGGGTTCCCCTGAAGCTTTCTTT

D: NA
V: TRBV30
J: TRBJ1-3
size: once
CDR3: CAWSVLGNTIYF
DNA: TGTGCCTGGAGTGTACTAGGAAACACCATATATTTT

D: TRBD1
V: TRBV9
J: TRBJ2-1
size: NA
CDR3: CASSFEDRVRNEQFF
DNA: TGTGCCAGCAGCTTCGAGGACAGGGTACGCAATGAGCAGTTCTTC

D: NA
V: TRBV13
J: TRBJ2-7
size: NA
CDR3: CASSIRLGRREQYF
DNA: TGTGCCAGCAGCATCCGACTAGGAAGGCGCGAGCAGTACTTC

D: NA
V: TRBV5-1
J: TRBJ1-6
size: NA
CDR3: CASSLRSGMGSYNSPLHF
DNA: TGCGCCAGCAGCTTACGATCAGGGATGGGCTCCTATAATTCACCCCTCCACTTT

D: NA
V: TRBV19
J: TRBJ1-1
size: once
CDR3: CASSIVGGREAFF
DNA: TGTGCCAGTAGTATAGTTGGGGGGCGAGAAGCTTTCTTT

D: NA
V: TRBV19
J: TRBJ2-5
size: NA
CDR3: CASRSAEMGETQYF
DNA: TGTGCCAGTAGGAGCGCGGAAATGGGAGAGACCCAGTACTTC

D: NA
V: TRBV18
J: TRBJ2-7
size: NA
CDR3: CASSPGGRVYEQYF
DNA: TGTGCCAGCTCACCGGGGGGGCGAGTGTACGAGCAGTACTTC

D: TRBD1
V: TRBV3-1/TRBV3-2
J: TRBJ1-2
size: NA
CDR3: CATNRKGAGYTF
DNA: TGTGCCACCAACCGGAAGGGGGCTGGCTACACCTTC

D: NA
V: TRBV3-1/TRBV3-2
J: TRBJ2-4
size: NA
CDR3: CASSSWNVENIQYF
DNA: TGTGCCAGCAGCTCCTGGAACGTCGAAAACATTCAGTACTTC